These 21 T cell receptor beta chains were sequenced from one sample in a study of shared clonotypes between healthy human individuals. TCRdb's table, derived via immunoSEQ multiplex PCR, lists solely in-frame clones and lacks some. The sample lists 800,000 or so clones, about 97% occurring once. Only CD45RO-negative cells positively selected for CCR7 counted as naive CD8 cells, so terminally differentiated effector memory CD45RA+ cells were excluded. Sequenced material: naive CD8+ T cells sorted from blood. The origin of the receptors is a man aged 30 to 45 in good health.

The chain has TRBV7-5 and TRBJ2-7; TRBD2, the D gene given by the table, was not confirmed from the DNA. TRBV7-5 is given as a pseudogene. CDR3 length equals 18 residues. This CDR3 reads CARSFRTSGSKSGDEQYF. CDR3 bases: TGTGCCAGAAGCTTCCGAACTAGCGGGAGTAAATCCGGCGACGAGCAGTACTTC.

The chain employs TRBV18 and TRBJ1-1; D not resolved. V lost 4 bases, J lost 1 base, and 7 bases lay in between. Germline loops: CDR1 KGHSH, CDR2 LQKENI. This CDR3 contains 13 residues. CDR3 DNA sequence: TGTGCCAGCTCACGAACCGGGAACACTGAAGCTTTCTTT. It is translated as CASSRTGNTEAFF.

This rearrangement joins TRBV27 to TRBJ2-2; D is tentatively TRBD1 or TRBD2 (6 bases each). Germline V gives CDR1 MNHEY, CDR2 SMNVEV (reference sequence). V dropped 6 bases and J dropped 0 bases, with 11 bases sitting between them. This CDR3 is 15 amino acids long. The CDR3 DNA reads TGTGCCAGCAGCGGGGGCGTAACGAACACCGGGGAGCTGTTTTTT. Translated, it gives CASSGGVTNTGELFF.

J is TRBJ2-5 and V is TRBV7-2; D gene ambiguous. Trimming left V 2 bases short and J 4 bases short, with 5 bases between. CDR1 is SGHTA and CDR2 is FQGNSA in the germline V gene. This CDR3 spans 12 amino acids. The CDR3 loop is CASSLSGETQYF. The CDR3 DNA follows: TGTGCCAGCAGCTTATCGGGAGAGACCCAGTACTTC. The full variable domain, rest sourced from reference TRBV7-2 and TRBJ2-5, is GAGVSQSPSNKVTEKGKDVELRCDPISGHTALYWYRQSLGQGLEFLIYFQGNSAPDKSGLPSDRFSAERTGGSVSTLTIQRTQQEDSAVYLCASSLSGETQYFGPGTRLLVL.

The chain recombines TRBV7-9 with TRBJ2-7, with 7 bases identical to TRBD1. Germline CDR1 reads SEHNR; CDR2 reads FQNEAQ (reference sequence). The CDR3 sequence is 14 residues long. Trimming took 2 bases from V and 1 from J; bases not matched to a gene: 2. CDR3 sequence reads: CASSLPTGSYEQYF. The CDR3 nucleotides are TGTGCCAGCAGCTTACCGACAGGGTCCTACGAGCAGTACTTC.

The V call is TRBV7-2, the J call TRBJ2-7; TRBD2 matches 13 bases. With 3 bases clipped from V and 6 bases from J, the junction kept 11 bases outside the gene matches. This CDR3 comprises 17 residues. The germline V gene has CDR1 SGHTA and CDR2 FQGNSA. CDR3 in amino acids: CASSLGGLAGRGVEQYF. CDR3 sequence (DNA): TGTGCCAGCAGCTTGGGGGGACTAGCGGGAAGAGGGGTCGAGCAGTACTTC.

This sequence joins TRBV7-9 and TRBJ2-1, with 8 bases identical to TRBD2. The CDR3 extends over 15 amino acids. V gave up 5 bases and J gave up 0 bases; unmatched junction bases: 3. Germline V gene data show CDR1 as SEHNR and CDR2 as FQNEAQ (reference sequence). CDR3 nucleotide sequence: TGTGCCAGCAGCCGGAGCGGGAGCTCCTACAATGAGCAGTTCTTC. This codes for CASSRSGSSYNEQFF.

The V and J genes are TRBV7-9 and TRBJ2-7; D unresolved. With 1 base removed from V and 6 bases from J, the gap between germline ends came to 10 bases. The CDR3 contains 13 residues. Germline V lookup: CDR1 SEHNR, CDR2 FQNEAQ (reference sequence). CDR3 in DNA: TGTGCCAGCAGCTTAGTCAAGAGTCCCGAGCAGTACTTC. Its protein product is CASSLVKSPEQYF.

The chain has TRBV28 and TRBJ1-1; maybe TRBD1 (5 bases). The CDR3 has 12 amino acids. V shed 5 bases and J shed 13 bases, with 17 bases lying between them. Germline V lookup: CDR1 MDHEN, CDR2 SYDVKM. CDR3 nucleotide sequence: TGTGCCAGCAGTCCTGGGACGGCCTCGGATTTCTTT. It specifies CASSPGTASDFF.

A single count supports this clone. J is TRBJ2-1 and V is TRBV30; TRBD2 agrees at 8 bases. The germline gives CDR1 GTSNPN, CDR2 SVGIG (reference sequence). The CDR3 has 15 residues. The junction had 9 bases not matched to a gene; V was cut back by 0 bases and J by 8 bases. The chain's CDR3 is CAWSVLGTRSDEQFF. The CDR3 bases are TGTGCCTGGAGTGTACTCGGGACTAGGAGCGATGAGCAGTTCTTC.

This chain joins TRBV4-3 and TRBJ2-1; D might be TRBD2 (5 bases). The CDR3 is made up of 13 amino acids. Germline-derived CDR1 and CDR2 are LGHNA and YSLEER. V dropped 1 base and J dropped 8 bases, with 9 bases sitting between them. The CDR3 here is CASSQARVDEQFF. The CDR3 coding sequence is TGCGCCAGCAGCCAAGCGCGGGTGGATGAGCAGTTCTTC.

The chain carries TRBV9 and TRBJ2-7; 7 positions agree with TRBD1. The CDR3 spans 15 residues. The trim removed 3 bases at V and 3 bases at J, leaving 9 bases unmatched. The germline V gene encodes CDR1 SGDLS and CDR2 YYNGEE. In nucleotides, the CDR3 is TGTGCCAGCAGCGAAACAGGGGACCCAGGCTACGAGCAGTACTTC. It encodes CASSETGDPGYEQYF.

This clone was recorded once. This chain connects TRBV9 to TRBJ2-7; D remains unclear. This CDR3 has 14 amino acids. The germline V gene encodes CDR1 SGDLS and CDR2 YYNGEE. Trimming removed 2 bases at V and 7 bases at J, with 16 bases between. The CDR3 region is CASSVGDTAGEQYF. CDR3 nucleotide sequence: TGTGCCAGCAGCGTTGGTGACACCGCAGGAGAGCAGTACTTC.

The rearrangement links TRBV5-4 to TRBJ2-1; 11 bases are a match to TRBD2. Trimming removed 1 base from V and 4 bases from J; junction bases left unmatched: 4. The germline V gene encodes CDR1 SGHNT and CDR2 YYREEE (reference sequence). The CDR3 contains 16 residues. CDR3: CASSLLGLAEYNEQFF. Written as DNA, the CDR3 is TGTGCCAGCAGCTTGTTGGGACTAGCGGAATACAATGAGCAGTTCTTC. The entire variable domain, with the rest obtained from reference TRBV5-4 and TRBJ2-1, is as follows: ETGVTQSPTHLIKTRGQQVTLRCSSQSGHNTVSWYQQALGQGPQFIFQYYREEENGRGNFPPRFSGLQFPNYSSELNVNALELDDSALYLCASSLLGLAEYNEQFFGPGTRLTVL.

The chain has TRBV10-3 and TRBJ2-1; 8 positions match TRBD1. The CDR3 sequence is 14 residues long. Trimming removed 4 bases from V and 6 bases from J; junction bases left unmatched: 5. Germline V gives CDR1 ENHRY, CDR2 SYGVKD. CDR3 protein: CAISGIQGGNEQFF. The CDR3 nucleotides read TGTGCCATCAGTGGGATACAGGGGGGCAATGAGCAGTTCTTC.

The V call is TRBV28, the J call TRBJ2-7; perhaps TRBD2 as D (5 bases). The CDR3 consists of 15 residues. Germline CDR1 and CDR2: MDHEN and SYDVKM. The ends were cut back, 6 bases at V and 3 bases at J, with 18 bases in the middle. The CDR3 DNA reads as TGTGCCAGCAGCCCAGGCCCCGGGATCCACTACGAGCAGTACTTC. It yields the protein CASSPGPGIHYEQYF. Together with reference TRBV28 and TRBJ2-7, the CDR3 gives the full variable domain: DVKVTQSSRYLVKRTGEKVFLECVQDMDHENMFWYRQDPGLGLRLIYFSYDVKMKEKGDIPEGYSVSREKKERFSLILESASTNQTSMYLCASSPGPGIHYEQYFGPGTRLTVT.

The chain recombines TRBV7-6 with TRBJ2-7; D is ambiguous. The V end lost 1 base, the J end lost 0 bases, and 10 bases lay between the germline ends. Germline-derived CDR1 and CDR2 are SGHVS and FNYEAQ. The CDR3 has 15 residues. Here the CDR3 DNA reads TGTGCCAGCAGCTTAGGTGTCACCCGCTCCTACGAGCAGTACTTC. Translated, it gives CASSLGVTRSYEQYF.

The chain has TRBV28 and TRBJ2-1; 8 nucleotides align to TRBD1. V shed 4 bases and J 1 base; nucleotides not matched to a gene: 6. Germline V gene data show CDR1 as MDHEN and CDR2 as SYDVKM. The CDR3 sequence is 16 residues long. The CDR3 sequence: CASSSGQDRSYNEQFF. CDR3 nucleotides: TGTGCCAGCAGTTCGGGACAGGATCGTTCCTACAATGAGCAGTTCTTC. The complete variable domain, with remaining parts taken from reference TRBV28 and TRBJ2-1, reads DVKVTQSSRYLVKRTGEKVFLECVQDMDHENMFWYRQDPGLGLRLIYFSYDVKMKEKGDIPEGYSVSREKKERFSLILESASTNQTSMYLCASSSGQDRSYNEQFFGPGTRLTVL.

This clone has more than one count but fewer than ten. The chain is built from TRBV14 and TRBJ2-5; either TRBD1 or TRBD2 may supply D (5 bases each). In germline, CDR1 is SGHDN, CDR2 FVKESK. The CDR3 is 18 amino acids. The ends were cut back, 4 bases at V and 5 bases at J, with 26 bases in the middle. In DNA, the CDR3 is TGTGCCAGCAGCCCGGGGCCCCCGCGGCGGCAACGAGAGGAGACCCAGTACTTC. Amino acids: CASSPGPPRRQREETQYF.

J is TRBJ2-7 and V is TRBV7-9; 7 nucleotides line up with TRBD1. The CDR3 is 14 amino acids. The germline V gene encodes CDR1 SEHNR and CDR2 FQNEAQ (reference sequence). V trimming: 4 bases; J trimming: 3 bases; junction bases outside the gene matches: 6. The CDR3 DNA reads TGTGCCAGCAGCTCGGGGACAGAATACTACGAGCAGTACTTC. Translation gives CASSSGTEYYEQYF.

J is TRBJ2-7 and V is TRBV6-1, with 8 bases matching TRBD1. V dropped 2 bases and J dropped 4; count of bases not matched to a gene: 7. The germline CDR1 and CDR2 sequences are MNHNS and SASEGT. The CDR3 loop spans 15 amino acids. The CDR3 nucleotides are TGTGCCAGCAGTGAATTTCCAGGGGGCGGGTACGAGCAGTACTTC. Translated: CASSEFPGGGYEQYF.